The clone carrying this T cell receptor (beta chain) was found a few times. Its target is not known. This specimen comes from a study of Graves' ophthalmopathy and Graves' hyperthyroidism. For the study at large: Hyperthyroidism qualified as stable when ophthalmopathy did not develop within 18 months of follow-up. General study findings and limits: In blood appeared most of the expanded thyroid clonotypes whose frequency exceeded 0.001.

This CDR3 is 16 amino acids long. V gave up 1 base and J gave up 4 bases, with 14 bases separating them. Germline-derived CDR1 and CDR2 are SEHNR and FQNEAQ (reference sequence). Hyperthyroidism patients were newly diagnosed, ill under 2 months, and aged 18 to 65 years. Patients were excluded if they had other autoimmune diseases or uncontrolled infections, and likewise if pregnancy or lactation applied. Amplification of the TCR beta CDR3 regions used RNA transcripts (as template). In the first round, RT-PCR was carried out with HTBI primers, and a multiplex PCR formed the second round. TCRdb re-derived calls from the multiplex PCR reads in MiXCR, one entry per CDR3 protein. The sample has over a million distinct CDR3 sequences, around a third seen once.

The sequence was collected from an adult man with Graves' hyperthyroidism. V and J are TRBV7-9 and TRBJ1-5; D is possibly TRBD1 (6 bases). Input material: peripheral blood or thyroid tissue (not recorded which). The CDR3 spells CASSLVSRDINQPQHF. As DNA, the CDR3 is TGTGCCAGCAGCTTAGTAAGCAGGGACATTAATCAGCCCCAGCATTTT.